Sequencing of this TCR beta chain was carried out in a study of pediatric ulcerative colitis. CDR3 length: 13 amino acids. Trimming left V 2 bases short and J 12 bases short, with 13 bases between. The germline V gene encodes CDR1 MNHNS and CDR2 SASEGT. Using immunoSEQ multiplex PCR, the repertoire was profiled, and TCRdb retains in-frame clones only, with some absent. The sample lists fewer than 30,000 clones, more than 65% occurring once. During colonoscopy, one to two rectal pinch biopsies were collected. Before the diagnostic colonoscopy, ulcerative colitis patients were free of immunosuppressive medication. Study-wide results and caveats: Rectal pinch biopsies may include blood-derived T cells. Acute severe colitis showed lower rectal diversity from clonal expansions.

A remark on this clone: The target antigen is unknown.

This chain links TRBV6-1 with TRBJ1-4; possibly TRBD1 for D (5 bases). The sequenced material came from gut tissue. The sequence was collected from a boy between 5 and 17 years old with severe ulcerative colitis. CDR3 DNA sequence: TGTGCCAGCAGTGAACAGGGTTATGCAGAACTGTTTTTT. Translated, it gives CASSEQGYAELFF.